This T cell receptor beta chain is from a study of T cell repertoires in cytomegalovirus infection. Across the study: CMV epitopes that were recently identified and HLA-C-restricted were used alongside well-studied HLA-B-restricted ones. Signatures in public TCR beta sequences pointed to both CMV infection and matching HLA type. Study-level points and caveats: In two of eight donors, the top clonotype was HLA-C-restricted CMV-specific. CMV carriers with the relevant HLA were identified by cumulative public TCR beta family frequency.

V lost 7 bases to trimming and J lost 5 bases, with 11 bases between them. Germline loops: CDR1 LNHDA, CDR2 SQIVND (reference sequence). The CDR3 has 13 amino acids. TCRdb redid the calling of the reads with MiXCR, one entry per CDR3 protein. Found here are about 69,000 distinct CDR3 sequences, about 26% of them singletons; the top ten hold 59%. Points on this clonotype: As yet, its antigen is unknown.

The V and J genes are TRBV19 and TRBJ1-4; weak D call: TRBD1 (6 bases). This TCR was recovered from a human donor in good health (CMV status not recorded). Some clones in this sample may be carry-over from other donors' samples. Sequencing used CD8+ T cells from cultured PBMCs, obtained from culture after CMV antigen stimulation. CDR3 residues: CASIEQGNEKLFF. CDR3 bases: TGTGCCAGTATCGAACAGGGAAATGAAAAACTGTTTTTT.